These 26 T cell receptor beta chains share one sample of origin, sequenced in a study of somatic mutations in cytotoxic T cells in rheumatoid arthritis. Sequenced by immunoSEQ multiplex PCR; TCRdb stores in-frame clones only, minus some. This table holds under 20,000 clones, over 60% found once. Sample: CD8+ T cells sorted from blood. The receptor source for this set is an adult with rheumatoid arthritis.

The table lists this clone with a few counts. The rearrangement joins TRBV27 to TRBJ2-7; 10 nucleotides match TRBD2. V trimming: 3 bases; J trimming: 3 bases; junction bases outside the gene matches: 2. The germline V gene has CDR1 MNHEY and CDR2 SMNVEV (reference sequence). CDR3 length: 14 residues. The CDR3, as DNA: TGTGCCAGCAGTTTCTCTAGCGGGGGCTACGAGCAGTACTTC. Encoded protein: CASSFSSGGYEQYF.

This sequence joins TRBV21-1 and TRBJ2-7; the table's D call of TRBD2 was not tested on the DNA. TRBV21-1 is a known pseudogene. The CDR3 is 14 residues long. Here the CDR3 DNA reads TGTGCCAGCAGCAAAGCCGTGAGCTCCTACGAGCAGTACTTC. This gives the protein CASSKAVSSYEQYF.

This chain uses TRBV7-9 with TRBJ1-1; D gene ambiguous. CDR3 length: 13 amino acids. Germline CDR1 SEHNR, CDR2 FQNEAQ (reference sequence). V lost 1 base and J lost 1, with 4 bases in between. Written as DNA, the CDR3 is TGTGCCAGCAGCTTAGACACGAACACTGAAGCTTTCTTT. The encoded protein is CASSLDTNTEAFF. Combining the CDR3 with reference TRBV7-9 and TRBJ1-1 gives the whole variable domain DTGVSQNPRHKITKRGQNVTFRCDPISEHNRLYWYRQTLGQGPEFLTYFQNEAQLEKSRLLSDRFSAERPKGSFSTLEIQRTEQGDSAMYLCASSLDTNTEAFFGQGTRLTVV.

This chain links TRBV28 with TRBJ2-5; D gene unclear. The CDR3 runs 12 residues. V lost 8 bases, J lost 6 bases, and 13 bases lay in between. CDR1 and CDR2 from the germline V gene are MDHEN and SYDVKM. The CDR3 loop is CASDDALKTQYF. The CDR3 nucleotides are TGTGCCAGCGACGACGCCTTGAAGACCCAGTACTTC.

In DNA, the CDR3 is TGCGCCAGCAGCTTAGGGACAGATTATTTTGGGTACCCGAACACTGAAGCTTTCTTT. As protein: CASSLGTDYFGYPNTEAFF. This chain connects TRBV5-1 to TRBJ1-1, with 7 bases aligning to TRBD1. Unmatched junction bases numbered 17, after V lost 2 bases and J lost 1 base. CDR3 length: 19 residues. Germline lookup yields CDR1 SGHRS and CDR2 YFSETQ.

The table lists this clone with a few counts. J is TRBJ2-7 and V is TRBV11-2; D gene ambiguous. Trimming stripped 5 bases from V and 0 bases from J, with 14 bases between. The CDR3 runs 15 residues. Germline V CDR1 and CDR2: SGHAT, FQNNGV. Here the CDR3 reads CASSRTYTSSYEQYF. CDR3 nucleotide sequence: TGTGCCAGCAGCCGGACCTACACCAGCTCCTACGAGCAGTACTTC.

V usage is TRBV5-1 and J usage is TRBJ2-5; a possible D gene is TRBD2 (6 bases). The CDR3 has 12 residues. Germline CDR1 SGHRS, CDR2 YFSETQ. Trimming cost V 4 bases and J 5 bases, with 9 bases left between them. The CDR3 DNA reads as TGCGCCAGCAGCCTGGAGGGGGAGACCCAGTACTTC. This sequence encodes CASSLEGETQYF.

The V call is TRBV6-5, the J call TRBJ2-1, with D hard to call. This CDR3 contains 16 residues. Trimming left V 0 bases short and J 8 bases short, with 17 bases between. Germline values: CDR1 MNHEY, CDR2 SVGAGI. The CDR3 coding sequence is TGTGCCAGCAGTTACTCGACCCCGAGCCAGGTTGATGAGCAGTTCTTC. Encoded protein: CASSYSTPSQVDEQFF.

The rearrangement links TRBV14 to TRBJ1-4; the D is unclear. CDR3 length equals 13 residues. Trimming stripped 1 base from V and 7 bases from J, with 7 bases between. The V gene's germline CDR1 is SGHDN and CDR2 FVKESK. DNA of the CDR3: TGTGCCAGCAGCCAAGTCGGTTTTGAAAAACTGTTTTTT. It yields the protein CASSQVGFEKLFF. Full variable domain (remainder filled in from reference TRBV14 and TRBJ1-4): EAGVTQFPSHSVIEKGQTVTLRCDPISGHDNLYWYRRVMGKEIKFLLHFVKESKQDESGMPNNRFLAERTGGTYSTLKVQPAELEDSGVYFCASSQVGFEKLFFGSGTQLSVL.

This chain's CDR3 is CASSFLDRVGTDTQYF. In DNA form, the CDR3 reads TGTGCCAGCAGTTTCCTGGACAGGGTGGGCACAGATACGCAGTATTTT. The gene calls are TRBV27 and TRBJ2-3, with 8 bases that match TRBD1. V dropped 3 bases and J dropped 1; count of bases not matched to a gene: 6. Per germline, CDR1 MNHEY and CDR2 SMNVEV (reference sequence). The CDR3 is 16 amino acids.

The gene calls are TRBV7-9 and TRBJ2-7; D may be TRBD2 (6 bases). V lost 8 bases and J lost 3, with 14 bases in between. Germline lookup yields CDR1 SEHNR and CDR2 FQNEAQ (reference sequence). CDR3 length: 13 residues. The CDR3, as DNA: TGTGCCAGCCTGGGGGGAAAGAACTACGAGCAGTACTTC. Translating it yields CASLGGKNYEQYF.

The rearrangement joins TRBV27 to TRBJ2-4; a weak D match, TRBD1 (7 bases). V was pared by 2 bases and J by 8 bases, with 13 bases between. This CDR3 contains 14 residues. Per the germline V gene, CDR1 is MNHEY and CDR2 is SMNVEV (reference sequence). The CDR3 DNA follows: TGTGCCAGCAGTTTAGGGCAGGGGGGAGACATTCAGTACTTC. Translating gives CASSLGQGGDIQYF.

The chain combines TRBV13 with TRBJ2-2; D is perhaps TRBD1 or TRBD2 (5 bases each). The ends were cut back, 5 bases at V and 4 bases at J, with 11 bases in the middle. Per germline, CDR1 PRHDT and CDR2 FYEKMQ (reference sequence). This CDR3 contains 14 residues. CDR3 nucleotide sequence: TGTGCCAGCAGCCATGGGACGACCACCGGGGAGCTGTTTTTT. Its protein is CASSHGTTTGELFF.

The chain recombines TRBV5-4 with TRBJ2-2, with D unresolved. The germline V gene encodes CDR1 SGHNT and CDR2 YYREEE (reference sequence). V was clipped by 4 bases and J by 0 bases, with 10 bases between them. The CDR3 loop spans 15 amino acids. The CDR3 DNA reads TGTGCCAGCAGCCGACTGATCGCGAACACCGGGGAGCTGTTTTTT. Encoded protein: CASSRLIANTGELFF.

The chain combines TRBV5-6 with TRBJ1-1, with D possibly matching TRBD1 (5 bases). V gave up 3 bases and J gave up 5 bases, with 11 bases separating them. The CDR3 consists of 13 residues. Germline V lookup: CDR1 SGHDT, CDR2 YYEEEE. CDR3 protein: CASSWGTETEAFF. The CDR3 nucleotides are TGTGCCAGCAGCTGGGGGACCGAGACTGAAGCTTTCTTT.

This rearrangement joins TRBV4-1 to TRBJ2-7; D is ambiguous. Germline CDR1 MGHRA, CDR2 YSYEKL. V was shortened by 1 base and J by 5 bases, with 9 bases between the two germline ends. This CDR3 has 13 residues. The CDR3 protein is CASSQVSGHEQYF. In DNA form, the CDR3 reads TGCGCCAGCAGCCAAGTTTCCGGGCACGAGCAGTACTTC.

The rearrangement links TRBV5-6 to TRBJ2-3, with D uncertain. Trimming left V 0 bases short and J 5 bases short, with 4 bases between. This CDR3 is 12 amino acids long. Looked up from germline, CDR1 is SGHDT and CDR2 is YYEEEE. The CDR3 loop reads CASSLDRDTQYF. CDR3 DNA: TGTGCCAGCAGCTTGGATAGAGATACGCAGTATTTT.

The table lists this clone with a few counts. The V call is TRBV7-6, the J call TRBJ2-7; 11 bases fit TRBD2. This CDR3 has 14 amino acids. V trimming: 5 bases; J trimming: 5 bases; junction bases outside the gene matches: 5. CDR1 and CDR2 (germline): SGHVS, FNYEAQ. The DNA of the CDR3 is TGTGCCAGCAGCCCACTAGCGGGAGAGGACGAGCAGTACTTC. It encodes CASSPLAGEDEQYF.

The chain uses TRBV2 and TRBJ1-3, with D possibly matching TRBD1 (6 bases). Germline V gene sequence: CDR1 SNHLY, CDR2 FYNNEI. V lost 7 bases and J 0 bases, leaving 13 bases between the germline ends. The CDR3 is 15 amino acids. The CDR3 reads CASNNGQSSGNTIYF. The CDR3, as DNA: TGTGCCAGCAACAACGGACAGAGCTCTGGAAACACCATATATTTT.

The genes are TRBV4-1 and TRBJ2-4, with TRBD1 identical over 7 bases. The CDR3 totals 17 residues. The germline gives CDR1 MGHRA, CDR2 YSYEKL. V lost 0 bases to trimming and J lost 8 bases; unmatched junction nucleotides: 13. CDR3 in DNA: TGCGCCAGCAGCCAAGATTTGGACAGGATTTTAAGGGACATTCAGTACTTC. Its translation: CASSQDLDRILRDIQYF.

Notes on this clone: The junction does not match germline at one end; this may be a read error. The chain links TRBV7-9 to TRBJ2-1; a weak D match, TRBD2 (6 bases). The CDR3 contains 15 residues. CDR1 and CDR2 (germline): SEHNR, FQNEAQ (reference sequence). CDR3 residues: CASSSSRDSTPLRIF. The CDR3 nucleotides read TGTGCCAGCAGCTCGTCCCGGGACTCTACTCCTCTGCGGATCTTC. The complete variable domain, with remaining parts taken from reference TRBV7-9 and TRBJ2-1, reads DTGVSQNPRHKITKRGQNVTFRCDPISEHNRLYWYRQTLGQGPEFLTYFQNEAQLEKSRLLSDRFSAERPKGSFSTLEIQRTEQGDSAMYLCASSSSRDSTPLRIFGPGTRLTVL.

The V and J genes are TRBV6-1 and TRBJ2-7; D might be TRBD1 (6 bases). The germline V gene encodes CDR1 MNHNS and CDR2 SASEGT. There are 15 residues in the CDR3. The V end lost 2 bases, the J end lost 3 bases, and 14 bases lay between the germline ends. This CDR3 is CASSESGPGDYEQYF. The CDR3 coding sequence is TGTGCCAGCAGTGAATCTGGGCCAGGGGACTACGAGCAGTACTTC.

This sequence joins TRBV7-9 and TRBJ2-3; 7 bases agree with TRBD1. The junction had 6 bases not matched to a gene; V was cut back by 5 bases and J by 1 base. The CDR3 extends over 15 amino acids. From germline, CDR1 is SEHNR and CDR2 FQNEAQ (reference sequence). CDR3 loop: CASSRTGTGTDTQYF. The DNA for the CDR3 is TGTGCCAGCAGCCGGACCGGGACAGGCACAGATACGCAGTATTTT.

This clone was seen more than once but under ten times. This chain joins TRBV19 and TRBJ1-2; unclear D gene. The CDR3 is 15 residues long. V was pared by 0 bases and J by 3 bases, with 11 bases between. The germline V gene has CDR1 LNHDA and CDR2 SQIVND (reference sequence). The CDR3 sequence: CASSIDVRWHYGYTF. The CDR3 nucleotides are TGTGCCAGTAGTATAGATGTCAGGTGGCACTATGGCTACACCTTC.

V usage is TRBV4-1 and J usage is TRBJ2-2; 8 bases match TRBD1. This CDR3 is built from 17 residues. V gave up 4 bases and J gave up 0 bases; unmatched junction bases: 7. Germline assignment: CDR1 MGHRA and CDR2 YSYEKL. The chain's CDR3 is CASSLPGQGSNTGELFF. The CDR3 DNA sequence: TGCGCCAGCAGCCTTCCAGGACAGGGATCGAACACCGGGGAGCTGTTTTTT.

The chain uses TRBV6-1 and TRBJ2-5; 8 bases map to TRBD1. V shed 6 bases and J 2 bases; nucleotides not matched to a gene: 8. The CDR3 runs 15 residues. Germline-derived CDR1 and CDR2 are MNHNS and SASEGT. CDR3 in DNA: TGTGCCAGCAGCTATCCCGGGACAGGTCAAGAGACCCAGTACTTC. Its protein product is CASSYPGTGQETQYF.